This T cell receptor (beta chain) was identified during a study of cytomegalovirus exposure and HLA in healthy donors. In regard to this clone: Its specificity is not known.

Study outcomes and limitations: Analysis performed later found about 17,000 TCR beta sequences associated with HLA alleles at 0.05 false discovery rate.

The PCR was carried out with 60 Vbeta primers and 13 Jbeta primers. Here immunoSEQ multiplex PCR was the method, and the copy in TCRdb shows in-frame clones only, minus some. This sample has 80,000 or so clones, with around 78% found just once. The origin of this receptor is a man in his forties in good health and CMV-seronegative. Source material: PBMCs.

The CDR3 spells CASSHPQVGGYTF. The DNA for the CDR3 is TGTGCCAGCAGCCACCCCCAGGTCGGAGGCTACACCTTC. The V call is TRBV6-6, the J call TRBJ1-2; D is unclear. In germline, CDR1 is MNHNY, CDR2 SVGAGI (reference sequence). There are 13 residues in the CDR3. V was shortened by 6 bases and J by 8 bases, with 16 bases between the two germline ends.